This T cell receptor beta chain was sequenced during a study of human T cells and chemical hapten exposure. This sample's time point: patch test 2, 6 weeks after DPC sensitization. Treatment described: therapeutic diphenylcyclopropenone sensitization with weekly scalp DPC. The germline V gene has CDR1 MDHEN and CDR2 SYDVKM. The CDR3 contains 13 residues. V dropped 4 bases and J dropped 7 bases, with 13 bases sitting between them. TCRdb re-called the RACE reads with MiXCR, one entry per CDR3 protein. The sample yields tens of thousands of distinct CDR3 sequences, 8% to 13% seen once. In its sample, this clonotype was seen a few times.

The sequences come from whole blood, collected in connection with sensitization to the hapten diphenylcyclopropenone (DPC). This sequence was found in a woman aged 50 to 60 with alopecia areata. Some clones in this sample may be carry-over from other donors' samples. The genes are TRBV28 and TRBJ1-2; D is possibly TRBD1 (5 bases). The CDR3 DNA reads TGTGCCAGCAGTTACGGGCTCGGGGGTGGCTACACCTTC. Translation gives CASSYGLGGGYTF.